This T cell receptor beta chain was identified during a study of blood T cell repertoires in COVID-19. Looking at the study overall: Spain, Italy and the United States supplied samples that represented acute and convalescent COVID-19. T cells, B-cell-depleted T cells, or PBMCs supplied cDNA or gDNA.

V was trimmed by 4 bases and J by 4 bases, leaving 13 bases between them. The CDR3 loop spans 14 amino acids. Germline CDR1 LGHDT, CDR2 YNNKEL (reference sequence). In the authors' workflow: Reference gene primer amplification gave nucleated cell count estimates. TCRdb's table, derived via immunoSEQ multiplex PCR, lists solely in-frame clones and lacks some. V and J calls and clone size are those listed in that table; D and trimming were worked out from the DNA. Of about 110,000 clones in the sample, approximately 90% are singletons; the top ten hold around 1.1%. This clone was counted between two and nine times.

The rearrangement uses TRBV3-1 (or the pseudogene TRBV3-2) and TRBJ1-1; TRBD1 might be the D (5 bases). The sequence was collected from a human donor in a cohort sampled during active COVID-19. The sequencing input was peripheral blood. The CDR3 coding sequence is TGTGCCAGCAGCCTTAACAGGCCGGCCACTGAAGCTTTCTTT. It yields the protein CASSLNRPATEAFF.